This TCR beta chain is from a study of response to subunit inactivated influenza vaccine. As concerns this clonotype: Its specificity is unknown.

General study points: It was suggested by the authors that few new T cells are recruited by each seasonal influenza vaccination.

TCRdb reprocessed the RT-PCR reads with MiXCR, giving one entry per CDR3 protein. The data hold almost 250,000 distinct CDR3 sequences, with 12% observed a single time. This CDR3 is 12 amino acids long. The V end lost 5 bases, the J end lost 3 bases, and 8 bases lay between the germline ends. Germline CDR1 and CDR2: KGHSH and LQKENI. This sequence was found in a man aged 50-60 years who received an inactivated influenza vaccine. This rearrangement joins TRBV18 to TRBJ2-7; D remains unclear. The starting material was non-naive T cells sorted from PBMCs, obtained 14 to 15 days before vaccination. CDR3 in amino acids: CASSTQFYEQYF. The CDR3 nucleotides read TGTGCCAGCTCAACACAGTTCTACGAGCAGTACTTC.